This T cell receptor beta chain was identified during a study of T cell repertoires in cytomegalovirus infection. The CDR3 totals 14 residues. Trimming took off 3 bases at V and 7 bases at J, with 13 bases between the two ends. Germline-derived CDR1 and CDR2 are SGDLS and YYNGEE. TCRdb reprocessed the reads with MiXCR, giving one entry per CDR3 protein. The data show about half a million distinct CDR3 sequences, roughly a third seen once. Remarks on this clonotype: Its target is unknown.

This TCR was recovered from a human donor in good health (CMV status not recorded). Some clones in this sample may be carry-over from other donors' samples. Source: cultured PBMCs, taken from culture after CMV antigen stimulation. The chain links TRBV9 to TRBJ1-4, with D unresolved. The CDR3 DNA reads as TGTGCCAGCAGCGCCAGACTGGGAAGTGAAAAACTGTTTTTT. Translating it yields CASSARLGSEKLFF.